The clone carrying this TCR beta chain occurred many times. The germline V gene encodes CDR1 DFQATT and CDR2 SNEGSKA (reference sequence). V lost 4 bases, J lost 7 bases, and 16 bases stayed unmatched. This CDR3 comprises 15 residues. These data come from a study of T-cell reconstitution after alpha-beta-depleted transplantation in children. Preparation of the TCRbeta library was carried out with unique molecular identifiers. TCRdb fed the PCR reads into MiXCR, producing one record per CDR3 protein. This sample has hundreds of thousands of distinct CDR3 sequences, with about 12% found just once. This receptor was obtained from a girl aged 2-15 years with congenital amegakaryocytic thrombocytopenia, due to receive a stem cell transplant. This specimen consisted of PBMCs, obtained before TCRalphabeta/CD19-depleted stem cell transplant. The chain couples TRBV20-1 to TRBJ2-7, with 7 bases that match TRBD2. CDR3 in DNA: TGCAGTGCTAATAAGGGGACTATGTTTGCTTCAGAGCAGTACTTC. Residues: CSANKGTMFASEQYF.